The present entry profiles one T cell receptor beta chain with its context. These data belong to a study of shared clonotypes between healthy human individuals. Assay used: immunoSEQ multiplex PCR; TCRdb lists only in-frame clones, some missing. The sample lists about a million clones; approximately 80% were seen once. The CDR3 contains 18 residues. Germline V gene lookup returns CDR1 MRHNA and CDR2 SNTAGT. V shed 6 bases and J 5 bases; nucleotides not matched to a gene: 19. This clonotype was obtained from a man aged 18 to 29 in good health. Some clones in this sample may be carry-over from other donors' samples. The sequenced sample was memory CD4+ T cells from PBMCs. Subset specified: CD45RA-negative fraction. This chain connects TRBV6-4 to TRBJ2-5, with 9 bases that match TRBD2. CDR3 amino acids: CASSLPGLAEAGVETQYF. The DNA for the CDR3 is TGTGCCAGCAGCTTACCGGGACTAGCAGAAGCGGGGGTGGAGACCCAGTACTTC.